The source of this T cell receptor beta chain is a study of blood T cells in healthy people across ages. Per-sample PBMC isolation yielded at least 6.5 million cells. Per sample, no less than 5.5 micrograms of total RNA were extracted. A sample-barcoded 5' primer and a J-beta primer mix were used in a second PCR of about 7 to 11 cycles. TCRdb ran MiXCR on the 5' RACE reads and lists one entry per CDR3 protein. Of roughly 1.7 million distinct CDR3 sequences listed, about 35% were seen once; the top ten hold approximately 10%. This clonotype was detected only a few times. Its antigen is not known. V was pared by 4 bases and J by 2 bases, with 4 bases of the junction left unmatched. This CDR3 is 14 amino acids long. Germline V gives CDR1 MNHEY, CDR2 SVGAGI. Whole-study findings and limits: When set beside aged donors, long-lived donors presented more naive CD4+ cells and higher diversity.

Sequenced material: blood. The genes are TRBV6-5 and TRBJ2-7; 8 positions agree with TRBD2. The sequence derives from a young woman in good health. The CDR3 bases are TGTGCCAGCAGTTCGCGGGAGGCCCCCTACGAGCAGTACTTC. It yields the protein CASSSREAPYEQYF.